This TCR beta chain is drawn from a study of response to subunit inactivated influenza vaccine. Broader study findings: Only a handful of new T cells, the authors suggested, are recruited with each seasonal influenza vaccination.

This clonotype was observed a few times. Its matching antigen is unknown. There are 15 residues in the CDR3. Germline V gene lookup returns CDR1 LGHDT and CDR2 YNNKEL (reference sequence). V was shortened by 4 bases and J by 8 bases, with 21 bases between the two germline ends. TCRdb called the RT-PCR reads again in MiXCR, with one record for every CDR3 protein. The table includes approximately 480,000 distinct CDR3 sequences, roughly 11% detected once. The V call is TRBV3-1, the J call TRBJ2-7; tentatively, D is TRBD2 (6 bases). Sequencing was performed on PBMCs from blood, taken more than 35 days after vaccination. The TCR was taken from a man in his forties or fifties who received an inactivated influenza vaccine. CDR3 sequence (DNA): TGTGCCAGCAGCCCCTACTCCAGACTAGGGAGTAAGCAGTACTTC. Translated, it gives CASSPYSRLGSKQYF.